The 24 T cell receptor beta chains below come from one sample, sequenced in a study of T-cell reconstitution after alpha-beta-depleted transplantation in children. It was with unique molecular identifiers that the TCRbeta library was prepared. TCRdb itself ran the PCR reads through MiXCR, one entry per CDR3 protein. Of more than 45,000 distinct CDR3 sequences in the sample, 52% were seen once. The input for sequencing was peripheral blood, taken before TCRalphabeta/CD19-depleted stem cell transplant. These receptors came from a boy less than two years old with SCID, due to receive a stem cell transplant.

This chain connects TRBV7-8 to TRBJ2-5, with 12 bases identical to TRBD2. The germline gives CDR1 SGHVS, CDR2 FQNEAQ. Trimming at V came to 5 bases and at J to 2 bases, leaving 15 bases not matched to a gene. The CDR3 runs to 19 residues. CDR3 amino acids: CASSPLHRGTSGRQETQYF. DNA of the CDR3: TGTGCCAGCAGCCCCTTACATCGGGGGACTAGCGGGCGACAAGAGACCCAGTACTTC.

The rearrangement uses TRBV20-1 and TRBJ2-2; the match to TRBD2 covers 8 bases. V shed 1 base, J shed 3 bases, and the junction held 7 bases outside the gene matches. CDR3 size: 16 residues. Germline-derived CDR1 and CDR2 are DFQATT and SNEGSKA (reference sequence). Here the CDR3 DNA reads TGCAGTGCTAGAGTTCCCGGTAGCGGGGACACCGGGGAGCTGTTTTTT. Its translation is CSARVPGSGDTGELFF.

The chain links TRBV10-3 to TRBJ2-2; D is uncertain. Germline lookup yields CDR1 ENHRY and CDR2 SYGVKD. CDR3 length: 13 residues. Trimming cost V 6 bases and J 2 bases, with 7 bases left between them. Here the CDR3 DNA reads TGTGCCATCAGGGACCAAAACACCGGGGAGCTGTTTTTT. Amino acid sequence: CAIRDQNTGELFF.

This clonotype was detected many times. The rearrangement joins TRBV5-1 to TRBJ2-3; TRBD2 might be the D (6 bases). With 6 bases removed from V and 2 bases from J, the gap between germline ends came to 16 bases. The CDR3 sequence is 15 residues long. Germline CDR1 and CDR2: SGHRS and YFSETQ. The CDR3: CASTTGLANTDTQYF. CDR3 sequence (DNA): TGCGCCAGCACCACGGGACTCGCAAACACAGATACGCAGTATTTT.

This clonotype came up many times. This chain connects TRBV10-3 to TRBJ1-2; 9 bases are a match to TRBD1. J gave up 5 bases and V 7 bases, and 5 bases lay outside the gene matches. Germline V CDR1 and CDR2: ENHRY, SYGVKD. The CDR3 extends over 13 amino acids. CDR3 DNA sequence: TGTGCCATCACCCCGGGACAGGGTTATGGCTACACCTTC. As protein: CAITPGQGYGYTF.

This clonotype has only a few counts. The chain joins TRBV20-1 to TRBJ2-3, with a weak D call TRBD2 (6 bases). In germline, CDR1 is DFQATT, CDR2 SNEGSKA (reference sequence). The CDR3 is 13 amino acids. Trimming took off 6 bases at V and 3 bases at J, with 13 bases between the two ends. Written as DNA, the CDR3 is TGCAGTGCATTAGCGGTGGGGACAGATACGCAGTATTTT. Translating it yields CSALAVGTDTQYF.

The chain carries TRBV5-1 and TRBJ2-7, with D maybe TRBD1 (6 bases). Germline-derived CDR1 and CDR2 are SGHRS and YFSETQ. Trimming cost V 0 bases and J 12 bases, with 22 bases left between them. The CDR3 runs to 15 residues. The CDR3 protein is CASSLGGQPPTSTYF. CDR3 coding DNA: TGCGCCAGCAGCTTGGGCGGACAGCCTCCTACGAGCACGTACTTC.

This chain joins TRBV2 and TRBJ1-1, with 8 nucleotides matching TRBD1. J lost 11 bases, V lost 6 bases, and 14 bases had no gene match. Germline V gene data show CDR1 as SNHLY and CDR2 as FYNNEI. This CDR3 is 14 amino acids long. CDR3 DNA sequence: TGTGCCAGCAGCCAAAGGACAGGGAAGCTCGGGGCTTTCTTT. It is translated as CASSQRTGKLGAFF.

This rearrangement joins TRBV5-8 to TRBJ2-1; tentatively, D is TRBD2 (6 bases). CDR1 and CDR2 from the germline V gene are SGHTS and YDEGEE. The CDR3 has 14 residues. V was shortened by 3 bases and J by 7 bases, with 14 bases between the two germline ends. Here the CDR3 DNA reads TGTGCCAGCAGCTATCCTAGCGCGCCAAATGAGCAGTTCTTC. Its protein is CASSYPSAPNEQFF.

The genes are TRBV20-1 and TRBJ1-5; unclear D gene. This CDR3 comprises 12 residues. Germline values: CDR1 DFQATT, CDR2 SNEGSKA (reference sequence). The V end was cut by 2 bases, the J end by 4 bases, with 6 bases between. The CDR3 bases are TGCAGTGCTAGACAGATAAATCAGCCCCAGCATTTT. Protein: CSARQINQPQHF.

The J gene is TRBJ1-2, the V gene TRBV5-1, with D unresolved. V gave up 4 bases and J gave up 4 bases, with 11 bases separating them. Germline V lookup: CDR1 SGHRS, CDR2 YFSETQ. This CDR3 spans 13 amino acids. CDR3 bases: TGCGCCAGCAGCCCCCTGACCTCCTATGGCTACACCTTC. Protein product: CASSPLTSYGYTF.

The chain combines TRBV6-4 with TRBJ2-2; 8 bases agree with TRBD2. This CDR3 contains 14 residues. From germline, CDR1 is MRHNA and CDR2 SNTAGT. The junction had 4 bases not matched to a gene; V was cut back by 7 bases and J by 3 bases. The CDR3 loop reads CASKLAGDTGELFF. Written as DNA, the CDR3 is TGTGCCAGCAAGCTAGCGGGCGACACCGGGGAGCTGTTTTTT.

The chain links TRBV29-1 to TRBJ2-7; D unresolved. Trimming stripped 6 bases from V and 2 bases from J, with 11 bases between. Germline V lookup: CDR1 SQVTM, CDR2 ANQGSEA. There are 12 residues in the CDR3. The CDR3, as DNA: TGCAGCGTACACGGGCCCACCTACGAGCAGTACTTC. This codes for CSVHGPTYEQYF.

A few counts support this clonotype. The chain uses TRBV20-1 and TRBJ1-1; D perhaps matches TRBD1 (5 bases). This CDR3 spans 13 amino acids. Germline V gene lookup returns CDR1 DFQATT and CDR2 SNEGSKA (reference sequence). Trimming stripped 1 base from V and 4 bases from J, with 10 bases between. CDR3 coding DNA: TGCAGTGCTAGAGGGGACGAAATCACTGAAGCTTTCTTT. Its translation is CSARGDEITEAFF.

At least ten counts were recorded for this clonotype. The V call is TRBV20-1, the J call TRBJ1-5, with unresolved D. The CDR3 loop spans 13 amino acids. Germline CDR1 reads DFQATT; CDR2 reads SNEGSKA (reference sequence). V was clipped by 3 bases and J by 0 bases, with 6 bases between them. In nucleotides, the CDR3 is TGCAGTGCTAGGGGCGATAGCAATCAGCCCCAGCATTTT. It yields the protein CSARGDSNQPQHF.

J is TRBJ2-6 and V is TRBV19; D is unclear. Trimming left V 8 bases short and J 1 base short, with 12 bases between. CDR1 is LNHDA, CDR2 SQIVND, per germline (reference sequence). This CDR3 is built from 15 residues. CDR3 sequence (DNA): TGTGCCAGTGGGCGCTCTCGATCTGGGGCCAACGTCCTGACTTTC. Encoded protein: CASGRSRSGANVLTF.

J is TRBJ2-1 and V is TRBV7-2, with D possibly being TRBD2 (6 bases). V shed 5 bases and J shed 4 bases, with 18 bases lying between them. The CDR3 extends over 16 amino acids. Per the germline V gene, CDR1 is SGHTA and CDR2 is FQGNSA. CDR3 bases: TGTGCCAGCAGCCCCGGGGCGGGGCGCCTATACAATGAGCAGTTCTTC. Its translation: CASSPGAGRLYNEQFF.

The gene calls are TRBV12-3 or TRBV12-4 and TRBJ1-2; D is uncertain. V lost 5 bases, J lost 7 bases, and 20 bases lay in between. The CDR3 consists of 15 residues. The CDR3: CASSPSGLSEPGYTF. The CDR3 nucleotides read TGTGCCAGCAGTCCCTCCGGGCTCTCAGAACCTGGCTACACCTTC.

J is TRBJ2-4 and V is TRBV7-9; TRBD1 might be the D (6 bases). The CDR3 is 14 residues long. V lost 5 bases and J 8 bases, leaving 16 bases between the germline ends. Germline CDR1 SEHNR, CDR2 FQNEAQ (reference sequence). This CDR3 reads CASSGRQVADIQYF. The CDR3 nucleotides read TGTGCCAGCAGCGGCAGACAGGTGGCTGACATTCAGTACTTC.

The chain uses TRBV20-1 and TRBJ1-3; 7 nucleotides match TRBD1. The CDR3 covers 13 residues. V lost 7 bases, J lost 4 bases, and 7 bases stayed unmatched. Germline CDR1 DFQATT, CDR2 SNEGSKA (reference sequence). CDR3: CSVQGTVGNTIYF. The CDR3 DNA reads TGCAGTGTCCAGGGGACAGTGGGAAACACCATATATTTT.

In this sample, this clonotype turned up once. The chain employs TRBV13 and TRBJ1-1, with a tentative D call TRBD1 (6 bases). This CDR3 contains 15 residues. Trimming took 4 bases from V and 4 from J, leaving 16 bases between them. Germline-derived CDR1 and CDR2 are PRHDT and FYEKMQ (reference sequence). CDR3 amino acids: CASSSAGGVGTEAFF. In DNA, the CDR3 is TGTGCCAGCAGCTCGGCGGGGGGCGTAGGCACTGAAGCTTTCTTT.

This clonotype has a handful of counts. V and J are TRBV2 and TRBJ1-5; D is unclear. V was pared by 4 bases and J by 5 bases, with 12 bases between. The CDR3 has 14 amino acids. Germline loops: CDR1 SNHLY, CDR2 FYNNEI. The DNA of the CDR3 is TGTGCCAGCAGTGGAATGGGGTCGGATCAGCCCCAGCATTTT. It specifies CASSGMGSDQPQHF.

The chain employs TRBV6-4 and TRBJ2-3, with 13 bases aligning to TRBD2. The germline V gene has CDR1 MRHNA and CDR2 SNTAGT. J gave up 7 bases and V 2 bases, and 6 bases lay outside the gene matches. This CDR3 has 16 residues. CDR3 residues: CASSDGTSGDLNTQYF. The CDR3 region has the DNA TGTGCCAGCAGTGACGGGACTAGCGGGGATCTTAATACGCAGTATTTT.

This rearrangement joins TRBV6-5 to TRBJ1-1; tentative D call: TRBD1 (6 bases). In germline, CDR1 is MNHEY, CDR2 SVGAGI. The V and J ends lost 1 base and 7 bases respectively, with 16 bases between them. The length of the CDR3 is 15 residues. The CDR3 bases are TGTGCCAGCAGTTACTGGGGGGGGGCAAAGGGTGAAGCTTTCTTT. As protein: CASSYWGGAKGEAFF.